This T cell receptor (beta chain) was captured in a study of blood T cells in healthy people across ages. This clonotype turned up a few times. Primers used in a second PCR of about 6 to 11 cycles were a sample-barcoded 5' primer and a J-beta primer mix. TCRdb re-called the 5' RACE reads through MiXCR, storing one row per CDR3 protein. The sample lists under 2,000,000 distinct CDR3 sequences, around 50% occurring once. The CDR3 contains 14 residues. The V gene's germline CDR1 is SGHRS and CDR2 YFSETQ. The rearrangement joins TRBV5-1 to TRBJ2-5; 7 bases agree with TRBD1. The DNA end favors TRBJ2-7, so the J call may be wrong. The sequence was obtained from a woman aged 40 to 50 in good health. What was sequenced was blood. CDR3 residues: CASSSDRVFYEQYF. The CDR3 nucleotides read TGCGCCAGCAGCTCCGACAGGGTATTCTACGAGCAGTACTTC.